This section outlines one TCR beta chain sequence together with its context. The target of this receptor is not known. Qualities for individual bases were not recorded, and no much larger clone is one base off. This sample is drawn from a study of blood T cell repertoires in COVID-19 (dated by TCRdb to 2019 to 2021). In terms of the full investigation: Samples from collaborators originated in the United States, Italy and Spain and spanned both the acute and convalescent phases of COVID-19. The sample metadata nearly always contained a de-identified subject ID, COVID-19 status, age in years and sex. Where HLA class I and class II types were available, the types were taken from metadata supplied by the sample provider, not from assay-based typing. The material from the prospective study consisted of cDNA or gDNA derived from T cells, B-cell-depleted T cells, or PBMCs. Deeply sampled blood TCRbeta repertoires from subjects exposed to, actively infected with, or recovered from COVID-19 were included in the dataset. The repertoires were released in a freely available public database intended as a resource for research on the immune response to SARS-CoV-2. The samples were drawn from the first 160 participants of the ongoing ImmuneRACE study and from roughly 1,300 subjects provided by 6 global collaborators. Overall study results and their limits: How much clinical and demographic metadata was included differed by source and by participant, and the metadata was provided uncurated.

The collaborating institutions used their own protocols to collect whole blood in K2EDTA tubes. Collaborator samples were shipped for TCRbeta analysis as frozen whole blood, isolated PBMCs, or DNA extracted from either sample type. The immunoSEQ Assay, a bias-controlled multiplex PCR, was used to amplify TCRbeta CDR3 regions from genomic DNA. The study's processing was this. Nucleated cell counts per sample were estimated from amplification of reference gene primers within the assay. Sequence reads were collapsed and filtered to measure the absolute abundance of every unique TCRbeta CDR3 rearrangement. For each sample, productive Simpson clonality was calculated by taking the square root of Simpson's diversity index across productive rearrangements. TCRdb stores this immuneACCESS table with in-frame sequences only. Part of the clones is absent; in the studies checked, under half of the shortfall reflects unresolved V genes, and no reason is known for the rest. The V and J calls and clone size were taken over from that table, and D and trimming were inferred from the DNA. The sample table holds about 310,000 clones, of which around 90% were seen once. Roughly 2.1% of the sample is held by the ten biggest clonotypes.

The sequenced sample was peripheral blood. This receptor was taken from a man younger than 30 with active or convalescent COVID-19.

The CDR3 protein: CASSWGTGHTEAFF. In nucleotide form, the sequence is TGTGCCAGCAGTTGGGGGACAGGGCATACTGAAGCTTTCTTT. The receptor chain draws on TRBV28 and TRBJ1-1, with 9 bases matching TRBD1. The CDR3 contains 14 residues, cysteine and phenylalanine counted. CDR3 DNA only is kept here, 42 bases in frame from base 1. CDR1 and CDR2 (MDHEN, SYDVKM) derive from the germline V gene. The germline V end is reduced by 4 bases and the J end by 5 bases; junction bases left unmatched: 5.